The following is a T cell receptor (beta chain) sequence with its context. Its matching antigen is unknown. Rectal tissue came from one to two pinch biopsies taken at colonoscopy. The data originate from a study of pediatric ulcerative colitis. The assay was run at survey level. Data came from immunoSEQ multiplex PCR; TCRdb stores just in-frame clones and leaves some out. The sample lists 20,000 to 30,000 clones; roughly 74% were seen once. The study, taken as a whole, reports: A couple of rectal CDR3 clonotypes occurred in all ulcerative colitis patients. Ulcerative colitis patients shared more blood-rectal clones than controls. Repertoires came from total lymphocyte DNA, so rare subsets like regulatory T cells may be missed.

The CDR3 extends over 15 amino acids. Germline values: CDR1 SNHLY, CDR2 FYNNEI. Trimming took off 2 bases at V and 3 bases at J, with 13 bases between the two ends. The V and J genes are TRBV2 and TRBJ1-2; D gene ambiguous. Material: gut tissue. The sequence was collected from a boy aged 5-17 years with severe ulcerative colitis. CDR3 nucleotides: TGTGCCAGCAGTGAAAGGGTGGAAGGTTACTATGGCTACACCTTC. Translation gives CASSERVEGYYGYTF.